These T cell receptor beta chains were read from a single sample in a study of cytomegalovirus exposure and HLA in healthy donors. Clones were sequenced by immunoSEQ multiplex PCR, and TCRdb holds only the in-frame ones, with some missing. The sample shows 150,000 to 200,000 clones, more than 80% of them seen only once. What was sequenced was PBMCs. Source of these receptors: a woman younger than 35 in good health and CMV-seronegative. Each CDR3 is given with its conserved first and last residue. D genes are given only for firm matches. Clone size is given for some rows only: seen once, a few or many times, or a class if the clone is expanded.

j_call d_call clone_size v_call cdr3_aa cdr3_nt
TRBJ2-3 TRBD2 - TRBV18 CASSPGSGGMADTQYF TGTGCCAGCTCACCAGGTTCGGGAGGGATGGCAGATACGCAGTATTTT
TRBJ2-2 TRBD2 - TRBV11-2 CASSLTSGKILNTGELFF TGTGCCAGCAGCTTAACTAGCGGAAAAATCTTGAACACCGGGGAGCTGTTTTTT
TRBJ2-2 TRBD2 - TRBV28 CASTSGGEAGELFF TGTGCCAGCACCAGCGGGGGGGAAGCCGGGGAGCTGTTTTTT
TRBJ2-5 - - TRBV19 CASSPGSLFTQYF TGTGCCAGTAGTCCCGGTTCCCTCTTCACCCAGTACTTC
TRBJ1-4 TRBD1 - TRBV5-5 CASSLATGGFEKLFF TGTGCCAGCAGCTTGGCGACAGGGGGCTTTGAAAAACTGTTTTTT
TRBJ1-2 TRBD1 - TRBV2 CASSRNRGNSHYGYTF TGTGCCAGCAGTCGGAACAGGGGGAACTCCCACTATGGCTACACCTTC
TRBJ1-2 TRBD1 - TRBV11-2 CASSLVGTGNSNYGYTF TGTGCCAGCAGCTTAGTAGGGACAGGGAATTCTAACTATGGCTACACCTTC
TRBJ2-7 TRBD1 few TRBV4-1 CASSQRTGLSYEQYF TGCGCCAGCAGCCAACGGACAGGACTGTCCTACGAGCAGTACTTC
TRBJ2-2 TRBD2 - TRBV9 CASTFLAGGNTGELFF TGTGCCAGCACCTTTTTAGCGGGAGGGAACACCGGGGAGCTGTTTTTT
TRBJ2-1 TRBD2 - TRBV18 CASSQTSGEGEQFF TGTGCCAGCTCTCAAACTAGCGGGGAGGGTGAGCAGTTCTTC
TRBJ2-3 TRBD2 once TRBV7-8 CASSETSGTYTDTQYF TGTGCCAGCAGCGAGACTAGCGGGACCTACACAGATACGCAGTATTTT
TRBJ1-1 - - TRBV18 CASSPAGGDGTEAFF TGTGCCAGCTCCCCCGCCGGAGGGGACGGCACTGAAGCTTTCTTT
TRBJ2-2 - - TRBV4-3 CASSQEDRGTGELFF TGCGCCAGCAGCCAAGAAGATAGGGGAACCGGGGAGCTGTTTTTT
TRBJ1-1 - - TRBV27 CASSLGRVLNTEAFF TGTGCCAGCAGTTTAGGGAGGGTCCTGAACACTGAAGCTTTCTTT
TRBJ1-1 - - TRBV7-2 CASSLAYGAGAEAFF TGTGCCAGCAGCTTAGCGTATGGGGCTGGGGCTGAAGCTTTCTTT
TRBJ2-7 TRBD2 few TRBV7-8 CASSLVSSGLTYEQYF TGTGCCAGCAGCTTAGTGTCTAGCGGCCTTACCTACGAGCAGTACTTC